This record covers a single TCR beta chain. All enrollees were roughly 18 to 95 years old and from roughly 22 US areas. Clinical history as reported by participants underpinned cohort assignment. These data are taken from a study of blood T cell repertoires in COVID-19. Study details: Sources were T cells, B-cell-depleted T cells, or PBMCs; the material itself was cDNA or gDNA.

Trimming took off 5 bases at V and 8 bases at J, with 7 bases between the two ends. Per germline, CDR1 LNHDA and CDR2 SQIVND (reference sequence). There are 11 residues in the CDR3. Here immunoSEQ multiplex PCR was the method, and the copy in TCRdb shows in-frame clones only, minus some. The profile shows about 330,000 clones, under 90% of them singletons. This receptor was obtained from a woman in her late teens or twenties who had recovered from COVID-19. Sequencing was performed on PBMCs or T cells enriched from blood (not recorded which). V and J are TRBV19 and TRBJ2-1; D ambiguous. The CDR3: CASSLYYEQFF. CDR3 in DNA: TGTGCCAGTAGTCTTTACTATGAGCAGTTCTTC.